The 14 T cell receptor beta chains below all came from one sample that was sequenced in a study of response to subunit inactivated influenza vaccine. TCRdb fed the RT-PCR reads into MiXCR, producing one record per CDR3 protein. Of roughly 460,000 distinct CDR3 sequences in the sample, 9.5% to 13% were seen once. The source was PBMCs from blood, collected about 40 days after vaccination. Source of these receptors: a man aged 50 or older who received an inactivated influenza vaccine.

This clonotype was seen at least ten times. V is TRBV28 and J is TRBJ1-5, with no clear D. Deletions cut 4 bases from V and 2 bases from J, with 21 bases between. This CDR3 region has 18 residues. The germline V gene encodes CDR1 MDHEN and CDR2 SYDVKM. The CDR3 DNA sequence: TGTGCCAGCAGTTCCTTCCGAGATTCGTCGAGAGGCAATCAGCCCCAGCATTTT. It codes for CASSSFRDSSRGNQPQHF. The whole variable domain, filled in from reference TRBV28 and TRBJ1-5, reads DVKVTQSSRYLVKRTGEKVFLECVQDMDHENMFWYRQDPGLGLRLIYFSYDVKMKEKGDIPEGYSVSREKKERFSLILESASTNQTSMYLCASSSFRDSSRGNQPQHFGDGTRLSIL.

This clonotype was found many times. Written as DNA, the CDR3 is TGCAGTGCTAGAGATCGACTAGCGGATTATGAGCAGTTCTTC. Protein: CSARDRLADYEQFF. J is TRBJ2-1 and V is TRBV20-1, with 9 bases aligning to TRBD2. V gave up 0 bases and J gave up 8 bases; unmatched junction bases: 5. Germline-derived CDR1 and CDR2 are DFQATT and SNEGSKA (reference sequence). The CDR3 loop spans 14 amino acids.

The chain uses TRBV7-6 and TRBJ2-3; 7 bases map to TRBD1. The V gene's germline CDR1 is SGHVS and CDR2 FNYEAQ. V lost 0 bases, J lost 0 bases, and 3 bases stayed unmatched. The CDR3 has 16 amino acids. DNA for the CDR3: TGTGCCAGCAGCTTAGCGGGACAGCCCAGCACAGATACGCAGTATTTT. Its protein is CASSLAGQPSTDTQYF.

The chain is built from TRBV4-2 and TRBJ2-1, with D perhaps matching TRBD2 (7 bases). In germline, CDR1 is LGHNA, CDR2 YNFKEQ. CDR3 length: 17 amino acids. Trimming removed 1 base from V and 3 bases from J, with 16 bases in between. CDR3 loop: CASSQGQGWEGYNEQFF. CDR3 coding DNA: TGTGCCAGCAGCCAAGGTCAGGGGTGGGAGGGCTACAATGAGCAGTTCTTC.

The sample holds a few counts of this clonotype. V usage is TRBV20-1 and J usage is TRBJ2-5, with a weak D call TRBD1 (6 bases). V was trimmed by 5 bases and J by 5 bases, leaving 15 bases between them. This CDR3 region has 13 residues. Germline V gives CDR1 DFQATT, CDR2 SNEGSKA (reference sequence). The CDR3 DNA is TGCAGTGCTGGAAAACAGGGTCATGAGACCCAGTACTTC. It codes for CSAGKQGHETQYF.

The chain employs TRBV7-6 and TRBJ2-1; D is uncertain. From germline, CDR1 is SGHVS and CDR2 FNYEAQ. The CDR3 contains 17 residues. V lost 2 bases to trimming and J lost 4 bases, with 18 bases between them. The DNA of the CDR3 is TGTGCCAGCAGCTTACTTCCTACAGCCAATACTTACAATGAGCAGTTCTTC. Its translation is CASSLLPTANTYNEQFF.

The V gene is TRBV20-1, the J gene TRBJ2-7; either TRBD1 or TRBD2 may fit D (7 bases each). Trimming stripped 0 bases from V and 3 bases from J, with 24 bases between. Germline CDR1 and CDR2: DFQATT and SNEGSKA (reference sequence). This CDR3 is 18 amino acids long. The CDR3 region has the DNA TGCAGTGCTAGAGATCTCAGGGGGGGTGGCAGGACATACTACGAGCAGTACTTC. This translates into CSARDLRGGGRTYYEQYF.

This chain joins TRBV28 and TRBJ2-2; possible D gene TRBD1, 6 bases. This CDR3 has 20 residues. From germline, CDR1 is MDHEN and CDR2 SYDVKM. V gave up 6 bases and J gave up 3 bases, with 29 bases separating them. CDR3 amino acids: CASSHPFAVRRGGYTGELFF. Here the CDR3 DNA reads TGTGCCAGCAGCCATCCGTTTGCGGTTCGCAGGGGTGGGTACACCGGGGAGCTGTTTTTT.

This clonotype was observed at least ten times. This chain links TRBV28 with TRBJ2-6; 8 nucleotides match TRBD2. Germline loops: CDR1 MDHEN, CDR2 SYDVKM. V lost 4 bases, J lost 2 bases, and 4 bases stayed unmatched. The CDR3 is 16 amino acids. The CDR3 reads CASSSIAGTGANVLTF. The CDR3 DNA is TGTGCCAGCAGTTCGATAGCGGGAACTGGGGCCAACGTCCTGACTTTC.

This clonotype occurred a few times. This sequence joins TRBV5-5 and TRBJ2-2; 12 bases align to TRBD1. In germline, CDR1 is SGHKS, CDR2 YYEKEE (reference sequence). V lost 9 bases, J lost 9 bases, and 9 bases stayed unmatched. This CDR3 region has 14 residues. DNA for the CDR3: TGTGCCACCAATCCGGGACAGGGGGCCAGGGAGCTGTTTTTT. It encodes CATNPGQGARELFF.

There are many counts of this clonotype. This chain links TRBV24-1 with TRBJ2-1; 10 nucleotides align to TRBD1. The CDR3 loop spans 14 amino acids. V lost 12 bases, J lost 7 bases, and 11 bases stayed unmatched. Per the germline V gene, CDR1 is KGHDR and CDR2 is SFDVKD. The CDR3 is CAGLGDRGFNEQFF. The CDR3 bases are TGTGCCGGTCTAGGGGACAGGGGATTTAATGAGCAGTTCTTC.

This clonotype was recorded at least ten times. CDR3 nucleotide sequence: TGTGCCAGCAGTTTAAGGGGTGGCTACACCTTC. Translating gives CASSLRGGYTF. The J gene is TRBJ1-2, the V gene TRBV12-3 or TRBV12-4; maybe TRBD1 (5 bases). This CDR3 is built from 11 residues. V dropped 2 bases and J dropped 7 bases, with 5 bases sitting between them.

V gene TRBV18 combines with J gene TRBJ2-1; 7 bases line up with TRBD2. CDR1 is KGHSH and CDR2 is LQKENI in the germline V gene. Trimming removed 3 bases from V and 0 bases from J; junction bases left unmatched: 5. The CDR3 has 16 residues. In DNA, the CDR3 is TGTGCCAGCTCACCCTCAGCGGGGAGCTCCTACAATGAGCAGTTCTTC. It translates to CASSPSAGSSYNEQFF.

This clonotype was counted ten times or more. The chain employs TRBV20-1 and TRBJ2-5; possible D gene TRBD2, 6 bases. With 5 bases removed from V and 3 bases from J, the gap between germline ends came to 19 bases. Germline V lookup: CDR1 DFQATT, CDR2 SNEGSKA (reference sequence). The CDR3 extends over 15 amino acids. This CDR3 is CSARTPWRGEETQYF. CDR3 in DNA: TGCAGTGCTCGAACGCCTTGGCGGGGTGAAGAGACCCAGTACTTC.